This TCR beta chain was identified during a study of T cells in Graves' hyperthyroidism and ophthalmopathy. Patients were aged 18 to 65, had disease duration under 2 months, and had newly diagnosed hyperthyroidism. The source of the PBMCs was approximately 9.5 ml of fresh peripheral blood. TCR beta CDR3 regions were amplified from RNA. TCR CDR3 regions were first amplified by RT-PCR with HTBI primers. TCRdb independently ran MiXCR on the multiplex PCR reads; one entry per CDR3 protein. Among 470,000 or so distinct CDR3 sequences listed, roughly 20% were seen once. The length of the CDR3 is 13 residues. The V end lost 5 bases, the J end lost 6 bases, and 11 bases lay between the germline ends. Germline CDR1 is SEHNR and CDR2 is FQNEAQ (reference sequence). This clonotype occurred many times.

This TCR was sampled from a man younger than 35 with Graves' hyperthyroidism. Specimen: blood. V gene TRBV7-9 combines with J gene TRBJ1-5; D gene uncertain. CDR3 sequence reads: CASSQSNGQPQHF. The CDR3 DNA follows: TGTGCCAGCAGCCAGTCGAACGGTCAGCCCCAGCATTTT.